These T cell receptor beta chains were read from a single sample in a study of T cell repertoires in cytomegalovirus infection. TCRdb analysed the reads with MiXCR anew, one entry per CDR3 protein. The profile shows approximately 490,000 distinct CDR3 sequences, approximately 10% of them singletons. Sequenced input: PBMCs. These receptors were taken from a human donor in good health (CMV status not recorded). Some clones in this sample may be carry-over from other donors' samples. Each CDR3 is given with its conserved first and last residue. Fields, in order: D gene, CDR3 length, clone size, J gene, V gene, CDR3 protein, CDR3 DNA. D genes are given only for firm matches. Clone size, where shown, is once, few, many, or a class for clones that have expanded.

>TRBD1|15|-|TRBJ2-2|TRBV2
CASGSTGVNTGELFF
TGTGCCAGCGGATCGACAGGGGTCAACACCGGGGAGCTGTTTTTT
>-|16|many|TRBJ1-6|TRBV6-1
CASSSDRSSYNSPLHF
TGTGCCAGCAGTAGTGACAGAAGCTCCTATAATTCACCCCTCCACTTT
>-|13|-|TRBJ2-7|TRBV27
CASSLFRNHEQYF
TGTGCCAGCAGTTTATTCCGCAATCACGAGCAGTACTTC
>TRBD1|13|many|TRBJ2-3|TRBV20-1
CSAGQGAADTQYF
TGCAGTGCTGGACAGGGAGCAGCGGATACGCAGTATTTT
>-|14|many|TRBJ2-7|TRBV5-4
CASSPKGGDYEQYF
TGTGCCAGCAGCCCGAAGGGAGGCGACTACGAGCAGTACTTC
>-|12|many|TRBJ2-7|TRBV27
CASSRGSYEQYF
TGTGCCAGCAGTAGGGGATCCTACGAGCAGTACTTC
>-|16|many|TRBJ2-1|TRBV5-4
CASSPGASGPYNEQFF
TGTGCCAGCAGCCCGGGGGCGAGCGGGCCATACAATGAGCAGTTCTTC
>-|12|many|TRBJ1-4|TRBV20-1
CSVDQANEKLFF
TGCAGTGTGGACCAAGCCAATGAAAAACTGTTTTTT
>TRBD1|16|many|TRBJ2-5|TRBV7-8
CASSLGWTGFGETQYF
TGTGCCAGCAGCTTAGGATGGACAGGGTTTGGAGAGACCCAGTACTTC
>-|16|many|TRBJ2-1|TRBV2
CASTSDPGPFYNEQFF
TGTGCCAGCACTAGCGATCCGGGACCTTTTTACAATGAGCAGTTCTTC
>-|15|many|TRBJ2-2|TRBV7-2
CASSLKGGFVGELFF
TGTGCCAGCAGCTTAAAAGGGGGATTCGTCGGGGAGCTGTTTTTT
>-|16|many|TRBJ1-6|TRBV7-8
CASSLEGRLQGSPLHF
TGTGCCAGCAGCTTAGAGGGACGATTACAGGGCTCACCCCTCCACTTT
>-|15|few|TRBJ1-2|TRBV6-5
CASSSSDGANYGYTF
TGTGCCAGCAGTTCCTCGGACGGGGCTAACTATGGCTACACCTTC
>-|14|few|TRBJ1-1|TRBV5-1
CASSFRRPDTEAFF
TGCGCCAGCAGCTTTAGACGTCCCGACACTGAAGCTTTCTTT
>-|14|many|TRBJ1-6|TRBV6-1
CASTPGRRYSPLHF
TGTGCCAGCACGCCGGGACGGCGGTATTCACCCCTCCACTTT